These T cell receptor beta chains were read from a single sample in a study of CD8+ T cells in alopecia areata. The repertoire was sequenced with immunoSEQ multiplex PCR; TCRdb's copy has only in-frame clones and lacks some. The sample contains fewer than 100,000 clones, about 45% of which appear only once. Sequencing was performed on CD4+ T cells sorted from blood. Receptors were obtained from a human donor with alopecia areata. Both conserved end residues are part of each CDR3. Each record gives: J gene, clone size, D gene, CDR3 length, V gene, CDR3 protein, CDR3 DNA. D genes are given only for firm matches. A clone size is listed for some rows: how often the clone was seen (once, few, many), or a class if it is expanded.

TRBJ1-1 | . | . | 12 | TRBV28 | CATGALNTEALF | TGTGCCACCGGCGCGCTGAACACTGAAGCTCTCTTT
TRBJ2-5 | . | . | 13 | TRBV18 | CASSRGNQETQYF | TGTGCCAGCTCACGTGGCAACCAAGAGACCCAGTACTTC
TRBJ1-4 | . | . | 14 | TRBV29-1 | CSVEPVATNEKLFF | TGCAGCGTTGAACCGGTTGCAACTAATGAAAAACTGTTTTTT
TRBJ2-5 | . | . | 13 | TRBV30 | CAWTAGAFGTQYF | TGTGCCTGGACGGCCGGCGCCTTCGGCACCCAGTACTTC
TRBJ1-2 | . | TRBD1 | 12 | TRBV29-1 | CSERQGDYGYTF | TGCAGCGAAAGACAGGGCGACTATGGCTACACCTTC
TRBJ2-5 | . | . | 12 | TRBV5-6 | CASSFGKETQYF | TGTGCCAGCAGCTTCGGAAAAGAGACCCAGTACTTC
TRBJ2-3 | few | TRBD2 | 14 | TRBV11-2 | CASRLALSTDTQYF | TGTGCCAGCAGACTAGCGTTAAGCACAGATACGCAGTATTTT
TRBJ1-1 | . | . | 14 | TRBV5-1 | CASSPWGESTEAFF | TGCGCCAGCAGTCCTTGGGGGGAGAGTACTGAAGCTTTCTTT
TRBJ2-3 | . | . | 16 | TRBV4-1 | CASSQEGGGGTDTQYF | TGCGCCAGCAGCCAAGAAGGCGGAGGTGGCACAGATACGCAGTATTTT
TRBJ1-2 | . | TRBD1 | 13 | TRBV27 | CASRGTGDNGYTF | TGTGCCAGCAGGGGGACAGGGGACAATGGCTACACCTTC
TRBJ2-2 | few | TRBD1 | 15 | TRBV2 | CASSERQGSTGELFF | TGTGCCAGCAGTGAGCGACAGGGGAGCACCGGGGAGCTGTTTTTT
TRBJ2-1 | . | TRBD2 | 17 | TRBV29-1 | CSVPSSFLAGGGNEQFF | TGCAGCGTGCCTTCGTCATTCCTAGCGGGAGGTGGGAATGAGCAGTTCTTC
TRBJ1-2 | few | . | 16 | TRBV28 | CASSSASWTGDYGYTF | TGTGCCAGCAGCTCCGCCTCCTGGACGGGGGACTATGGCTACACCTTC
TRBJ2-5 | . | TRBD1 | 13 | TRBV10-3 | CAIKGQGQETQYF | TGTGCCATCAAGGGACAGGGCCAAGAGACCCAGTACTTC
TRBJ2-7 | . | . | 12 | TRBV28 | CASSLRSYEQYF | TGTGCCAGCAGTTTACGCTCCTACGAGCAGTACTTC
TRBJ1-6 | few | . | 14 | TRBV28 | CASSLGGSPVSLHF | TGTGCCAGCAGTTTAGGGGGATCCCCCGTCTCCCTCCACTTT
TRBJ1-1 | . | . | 13 | TRBV29-1 | CSVGAGMNTEAFF | TGCAGCGTTGGGGCCGGAATGAACACTGAAGCTTTCTTT
TRBJ2-1 | . | TRBD2 | 14 | TRBV14 | CASSHLTSGEVQFF | TGTGCCAGCAGCCACCTGACTAGCGGGGAGGTGCAGTTCTTC
TRBJ2-1 | . | . | 15 | TRBV30 | CAWSDDKRVRNEQFF | TGTGCCTGGTCCGACGACAAGCGGGTCAGGAATGAGCAGTTCTTC
TRBJ2-7 | few | . | 14 | TRBV27 | CASSLGRGPNEQYF | TGTGCCAGCAGTTTGGGGCGGGGGCCGAACGAGCAGTACTTC
TRBJ2-5 | . | . | 13 | TRBV29-1 | CSVDIQDGQTQYF | TGCAGTGTAGATATTCAGGATGGACAGACCCAGTACTTC
TRBJ2-3 | few | . | 11 | TRBV5-6 | CASTRRSTQYF | TGTGCCAGCACACGGCGATCGACGCAGTATTTT
TRBJ2-4 | few | TRBD1 | 16 | TRBV28 | CASTPDRVYVKNIQYF | TGTGCCAGCACCCCAGACAGGGTTTACGTCAAAAACATTCAGTACTTC
TRBJ2-2 | . | . | 14 | TRBV9 | CASSVDLSTGELFF | TGTGCCAGCAGCGTAGATCTGTCCACCGGGGAGCTGTTTTTT
TRBJ2-1 | few | TRBD1 | 14 | TRBV30 | CAWSIGTENNEQFF | TGTGCCTGGAGTATCGGGACAGAGAACAATGAGCAGTTCTTC
TRBJ2-1 | . | TRBD2 | 15 | TRBV7-8 | CASTIREGGGNEQFF | TGTGCCAGCACCATTCGAGAGGGCGGGGGAAATGAGCAGTTCTTC
TRBJ1-1 | . | . | 14 | TRBV5-1 | CASSNPTGNTEAFF | TGCGCCAGCAGCAATCCGACAGGGAACACTGAAGCTTTCTTT
TRBJ1-5 | . | . | 15 | TRBV7-2 | CASSPSSGSNQPQHF | TGTGCCAGCAGCCCGTCAAGCGGAAGCAATCAGCCCCAGCATTTT
TRBJ1-2 | few | . | 12 | TRBV29-1 | CSVLTQNYGYTF | TGCAGCGTTCTAACACAGAACTATGGCTACACCTTC
TRBJ2-2 | few | . | 16 | TRBV7-9 | CASSLAPTGIPGELFF | TGTGCCAGCAGCTTAGCGCCAACAGGGATCCCCGGGGAGCTGTTTTTT
TRBJ2-1 | . | . | 12 | TRBV28 | CASRLGQREQFF | TGTGCCAGCAGGTTAGGGCAGCGAGAGCAGTTCTTC
TRBJ2-7 | . | . | 16 | TRBV30 | CAWSDQSRILTYEQYF | TGTGCCTGGAGCGACCAATCTCGGATTCTTACCTACGAGCAGTACTTC
TRBJ1-1 | once | . | 13 | TRBV29-1 | CSVEGRYETEAFF | TGCAGCGTTGAGGGCAGGTACGAAACTGAAGCTTTCTTT
TRBJ2-2 | . | TRBD2 | 15 | TRBV29-1 | CSAQRLAGRTGELFF | TGCAGCGCTCAAAGGCTAGCGGGGCGTACCGGGGAGCTGTTTTTT
TRBJ2-1 | . | TRBD2 | 15 | TRBV5-1 | CASSTGGGSRNEQFF | TGCGCCAGCTCCACGGGAGGGGGGTCTCGGAATGAGCAGTTCTTC
TRBJ1-2 | . | . | 14 | TRBV29-1 | CSGSGISSVDGYTF | TGCAGCGGGTCAGGGATAAGTAGCGTAGATGGCTACACCTTC
TRBJ2-1 | . | . | 14 | TRBV15 | CATSREDDYNEQFF | TGTGCCACCTCCAGAGAGGATGATTACAATGAGCAGTTCTTC
TRBJ1-3 | . | . | 15 | TRBV5-1 | CASKVDSVKGNTIYF | TGCGCCAGCAAAGTAGACAGCGTGAAAGGAAACACCATATATTTT
TRBJ2-3 | few | . | 13 | TRBV5-1 | CASSPPSADTQYF | TGCGCCAGCAGCCCGCCTTCTGCAGATACGCAGTATTTT
TRBJ2-4 | . | . | 16 | TRBV27 | CASSLSGAVAKNIQYF | TGTGCCAGCAGTTTATCCGGGGCGGTGGCCAAAAACATTCAGTACTTC
TRBJ2-1 | few | . | 13 | TRBV6-5 | CASSTLDYNEQFF | TGTGCCAGCAGTACACTAGACTACAATGAGCAGTTCTTC
TRBJ2-7 | . | . | 12 | TRBV7-2 | CASSLNYGEQYF | TGTGCCAGCAGCTTAAACTACGGCGAGCAGTACTTC
TRBJ2-7 | few | . | 13 | TRBV29-1 | CSVARLASYEQYF | TGCAGCGTTGCCCGTCTAGCTTCCTACGAGCAGTACTTC
TRBJ2-5 | . | . | 13 | TRBV29-1 | CSVTTPPKETQYF | TGCAGCGTGACCACCCCCCCCAAAGAGACCCAGTACTTC
TRBJ2-7 | . | . | 13 | TRBV7-9 | CASNGPHPDEQYF | TGTGCCAGCAACGGGCCCCATCCTGACGAGCAGTACTTC
TRBJ2-4 | . | . | 14 | TRBV30 | CAWSIGLAKNIQYF | TGTGCCTGGAGCATCGGGCTAGCCAAAAACATTCAGTACTTC
TRBJ1-2 | . | . | 11 | TRBV30 | CAWSVMVGYTF | TGTGCCTGGAGTGTAATGGTCGGCTACACCTTC
TRBJ2-2 | few | . | 13 | TRBV29-1 | CSVVRGATGELFF | TGCAGCGTTGTACGGGGGGCTACCGGGGAGCTGTTTTTT
TRBJ2-7 | . | TRBD1 | 13 | TRBV29-1 | CSATTGVSYEQYF | TGCAGCGCCACCACAGGGGTCTCCTACGAGCAGTACTTC
TRBJ2-7 | few | . | 14 | TRBV14 | CASSGPGRNYEQYF | TGTGCCAGCAGCGGACCGGGACGGAACTACGAGCAGTACTTC
TRBJ2-3 | . | TRBD2 | 13 | TRBV30 | CAGREGLADTQYF | TGTGCCGGCCGGGAGGGCCTTGCAGATACGCAGTATTTT
TRBJ2-7 | . | . | 11 | TRBV29-1 | CSVPDGVEQYF | TGCAGCGTGCCGGACGGAGTCGAGCAGTACTTC
TRBJ2-7 | . | . | 16 | TRBV2 | CASSSTRWGPTYEQYF | TGTGCCAGCAGTTCCACTCGGTGGGGCCCGACCTACGAGCAGTACTTC
TRBJ2-7 | . | . | 12 | TRBV30 | CSGRTDSYEQYF | TGCTCCGGCAGGACCGACTCCTACGAGCAGTACTTC
TRBJ2-3 | few | TRBD1 | 15 | TRBV5-1 | CASSGGQGETDTQYF | TGCGCCAGCAGCGGGGGACAGGGGGAGACAGATACGCAGTATTTT
TRBJ1-1 | . | . | 12 | TRBV29-1 | CSVTPLDTEAFF | TGCAGCGTCACCCCCCTTGACACTGAAGCTTTCTTT
TRBJ1-6 | few | . | 13 | TRBV6-5 | CASSYRVDSPLHF | TGTGCCAGCAGCTATAGGGTTGATTCACCCCTCCACTTT
TRBJ2-1 | few | . | 13 | TRBV29-1 | CSVVSGLYNEQFF | TGCAGCGTTGTTAGCGGACTATACAATGAGCAGTTCTTC
TRBJ2-3 | . | TRBD2 | 16 | TRBV11-2 | CASSLDLGLSTDTQYF | TGTGCCAGCAGCTTAGATCTGGGACTAAGCACAGATACGCAGTATTTT